This paragraph covers one TCR beta chain sequence. The antigen remains unidentified. The data were obtained in a study of cytomegalovirus exposure and HLA in healthy donors. PCR primers comprised 60 Vbeta and 13 Jbeta primers. Here immunoSEQ multiplex PCR was the method, and the copy in TCRdb shows in-frame clones only, minus some. Here the sample spans roughly 100,000 clones, 70% to 85% being singletons. General observations from the study: Cytomegalovirus status was reportedly diagnosed by the classifier with high specificity and sensitivity. Immune exposure information comprised only CMV serostatus. It was confirmed in vitro that a few of the CMV-associated chains were specific for CMV antigens. More clonal expansion characterized HLA-associated TCR beta chains than equally common others in a later analysis.

Germline CDR1 KGHSH, CDR2 LQKENI. With V trimmed by 1 base and J by 3 bases, 9 bases remained unmatched. The CDR3 totals 18 residues. This sequence was found in a man aged 55 to 69 in good health and CMV-seronegative. The sample consisted of PBMCs. The chain has TRBV18 and TRBJ2-6, with 7 bases aligning to TRBD2. CDR3 loop: CASSPRYSGAGGANVLTF. CDR3 nucleotides: TGTGCCAGCTCACCACGATACAGCGGGGCAGGTGGGGCCAACGTCCTGACTTTC.